Below are 22 T cell receptor beta chains sequenced from a single sample in a study of blood T cell repertoires in COVID-19. Generated by immunoSEQ multiplex PCR, the TCRdb table keeps only in-frame clones and is missing some. The sample consists of 150,000 or so clones, 82% of them appearing once. The sample taken for sequencing was peripheral blood. Every receptor here comes from a human donor with acute or convalescent COVID-19. The donor label of this sample is uncertain.

The chain recombines TRBV30 with TRBJ2-1; D is unclear. Germline values: CDR1 GTSNPN, CDR2 SVGIG (reference sequence). Trimming stripped 4 bases from V and 8 bases from J, with 9 bases between. This CDR3 region has 11 residues. CDR3 amino acids: CAWMWADEQFF. CDR3 DNA: TGTGCCTGGATGTGGGCCGATGAGCAGTTCTTC.

There are many counts of this clone. The CDR3 bases are TGTGCCAGCAGTCCGCGGGACGGTAACTATGGCTACACCTTC. As protein: CASSPRDGNYGYTF. The chain recombines TRBV27 with TRBJ1-2, with D possibly matching TRBD1 (5 bases). In germline, CDR1 is MNHEY, CDR2 SMNVEV (reference sequence). This CDR3 spans 14 amino acids. V was cut by 5 bases and J by 1 base, with 11 bases left in between.

This clone was recorded only once. The chain has TRBV7-9 and TRBJ2-4; a weak D match, TRBD1 (6 bases). V was clipped by 6 bases and J by 6 bases, with 21 bases between them. The germline V gene encodes CDR1 SEHNR and CDR2 FQNEAQ (reference sequence). The CDR3 length is 16 residues. The CDR3: CASRATGSPVGNIQYF. The CDR3 DNA follows: TGTGCCAGCAGGGCAACAGGGTCGCCGGTCGGAAACATTCAGTACTTC. Filled out from reference TRBV7-9 and TRBJ2-4, the complete variable domain reads DTGVSQNPRHKITKRGQNVTFRCDPISEHNRLYWYRQTLGQGPEFLTYFQNEAQLEKSRLLSDRFSAERPKGSFSTLEIQRTEQGDSAMYLCASRATGSPVGNIQYFGAGTRLSVL.

The V and J genes are TRBV5-1 and TRBJ2-3; D is ambiguous. V gave up 6 bases and J gave up 8 bases, with 13 bases separating them. The CDR3 covers 12 residues. CDR1 SGHRS and CDR2 YFSETQ come from the germline V gene. The CDR3 is CASTDSTVTQYF. The CDR3 DNA reads TGCGCCAGCACTGACTCCACGGTTACGCAGTATTTT.

The chain has TRBV5-1 and TRBJ2-1; 11 positions agree with TRBD2. CDR3 size: 15 residues. Germline values: CDR1 SGHRS, CDR2 YFSETQ. V shed 0 bases, J shed 9 bases, and the junction held 5 bases outside the gene matches. The CDR3 DNA follows: TGCGCCAGCAGCTTGGTAGCGGGGGGGCTAAGTGAGCAGTTCTTC. It yields the protein CASSLVAGGLSEQFF.

This chain joins TRBV9 and TRBJ1-2, with no clear D. There are 12 residues in the CDR3. Deletions cut 3 bases from V and 7 bases from J, with 10 bases between. Germline lookup yields CDR1 SGDLS and CDR2 YYNGEE. The CDR3 coding sequence is TGTGCCAGCAGCGCCCCCCCGGGTGGCTACACCTTC. It encodes CASSAPPGGYTF.

V gene TRBV13 combines with J gene TRBJ1-6, with 7 bases lining up with TRBD1. V was pared by 5 bases and J by 9 bases, with 10 bases of the junction left unmatched. The CDR3 spans 15 residues. Germline values: CDR1 PRHDT, CDR2 FYEKMQ (reference sequence). CDR3 sequence (DNA): TGTGCCAGCAGCGACCGACAGGGAAGGGGTTCACCCCTCCACTTT. This codes for CASSDRQGRGSPLHF.

Regarding this clone: Other DNA sequences in this sample translate to the same CDR3. The chain uses TRBV19 and TRBJ1-4, with 7 bases fitting TRBD1. The junction had 5 bases not matched to a gene; V was cut back by 4 bases and J by 3 bases. Germline values: CDR1 LNHDA, CDR2 SQIVND (reference sequence). The CDR3 consists of 15 residues. CDR3: CASSTQTGSNEKLFF. CDR3 bases: TGTGCCAGTAGTACCCAGACAGGGTCTAATGAAAAACTGTTTTTT.

The J gene is TRBJ1-3, the V gene TRBV19; 8 bases line up with TRBD1. J was trimmed by 4 bases and V by 2 bases; bases with no gene match: 10. Germline lookup yields CDR1 LNHDA and CDR2 SQIVND (reference sequence). The CDR3 is 17 residues long. CDR3 DNA sequence: TGTGCCAGTAGTATACTTCAACAGGGGGAAGCAGGAAACACCATATATTTT. It encodes CASSILQQGEAGNTIYF.

V usage is TRBV7-9 and J usage is TRBJ1-2; D not certain. There are 14 residues in the CDR3. CDR1 is SEHNR and CDR2 is FQNEAQ in the germline V gene (reference sequence). V was cut by 5 bases and J by 3 bases, with 13 bases left in between. The CDR3 nucleotides are TGTGCCAGCAGCCCCCAGACACGCTACTATGGCTACACCTTC. Encoded protein: CASSPQTRYYGYTF.

This chain connects TRBV5-1 to TRBJ2-3, with TRBD1 identical over 7 bases. After removal of 4 bases from V and 3 bases from J, the junction contained 8 bases not matched to a gene. There are 15 residues in the CDR3. Germline loops: CDR1 SGHRS, CDR2 YFSETQ. The CDR3 bases are TGCGCCAGCAGCAGCACAGGGGAAGTAACAGATACGCAGTATTTT. Amino acids: CASSSTGEVTDTQYF.

The genes are TRBV6-1 and TRBJ2-5; possibly TRBD2 for D (7 bases). Trimming removed 2 bases at V and 4 bases at J, with 11 bases between. Per germline, CDR1 MNHNS and CDR2 SASEGT. The CDR3 is 14 amino acids. The CDR3: CASSERGEGETQYF. In DNA form, the CDR3 reads TGTGCCAGCAGTGAAAGGGGGGAGGGAGAGACCCAGTACTTC.

The V and J genes are TRBV6-6 and TRBJ2-7; 8 bases match TRBD2. Germline CDR1 MNHNY, CDR2 SVGAGI (reference sequence). J gave up 7 bases and V 0 bases, and 5 bases lay outside the gene matches. The CDR3 covers 14 residues. The CDR3 nucleotides read TGTGCCAGCAGTTACTCTGGGACTAGGAGTGAGCAGTACTTC. It is translated as CASSYSGTRSEQYF.

The rearrangement links TRBV5-4 to TRBJ1-2; TRBD1 aligns across 11 bases. The J segment lost 11 bases and the V segment lost 5 bases, leaving 8 bases of the junction unmatched. Germline CDR1 is SGHNT and CDR2 is YYREEE (reference sequence). The CDR3 has 13 residues. Here the CDR3 DNA reads TGTGCCAGCAGTGTGGACAGGGGGCTGACTTACACCTTC. Translated: CASSVDRGLTYTF.

The V call is TRBV4-3, the J call TRBJ1-2; D remains ambiguous. The CDR3 covers 15 residues. Trimming left V 1 base short and J 0 bases short, with 9 bases between. In germline, CDR1 is LGHNA, CDR2 YSLEER. The CDR3 spells CASSQGYGANYGYTF. In nucleotides, the CDR3 is TGCGCCAGCAGCCAAGGATACGGAGCTAACTATGGCTACACCTTC.

The chain couples TRBV27 to TRBJ1-1, with TRBD1 matching over 10 bases. Germline CDR1 MNHEY, CDR2 SMNVEV (reference sequence). The CDR3 length is 14 residues. Trimming removed 8 bases from V and 7 bases from J; junction bases left unmatched: 10. CDR3 nucleotide sequence: TGTGCCAGCTCCTTCCGGGACAGGGGTATTGAAGCTTTCTTT. Translation gives CASSFRDRGIEAFF.

The V call is TRBV30, the J call TRBJ2-3; D remains ambiguous. The CDR3 is 11 amino acids. CDR1 GTSNPN and CDR2 SVGIG come from the germline V gene (reference sequence). Trimming stripped 5 bases from V and 5 bases from J, with 8 bases between. For the CDR3, the DNA is TGTGCCTGGGCCATCGGAGATACGCAGTATTTT. Amino acids: CAWAIGDTQYF.

The chain combines TRBV2 with TRBJ1-5; 8 nucleotides agree with TRBD1. V was clipped by 6 bases and J by 4 bases; unmatched bases: 5. Germline values: CDR1 SNHLY, CDR2 FYNNEI. The CDR3 has 14 residues. The CDR3 protein is CASSGTGQNQPQHF. In DNA, the CDR3 is TGTGCCAGCAGCGGGACAGGACAAAATCAGCCCCAGCATTTT.

The chain joins TRBV6-2 or TRBV6-3 to TRBJ1-2; 11 nucleotides line up with TRBD1. J lost 1 base, V lost 6 bases, and 4 bases had no gene match. The CDR3 is 15 residues long. CDR1 and CDR2 (germline): MNHEY, SVGEGT. CDR3 loop: CASSRTGGNNYGYTF. CDR3 in DNA: TGTGCCAGCAGCCGGACAGGGGGCAATAACTATGGCTACACCTTC.

The chain has TRBV7-9 and TRBJ1-1; TRBD1 matches at 7 bases. CDR3 length equals 13 residues. Per germline, CDR1 SEHNR and CDR2 FQNEAQ (reference sequence). V lost 8 bases and J lost 0; bases outside the gene matches: 3. The CDR3 spells CASSGQLNTEAFF. DNA for the CDR3: TGTGCCAGCTCGGGACAGTTGAACACTGAAGCTTTCTTT.

The chain carries TRBV6-5 and TRBJ1-2; D call uncertain. This CDR3 has 13 amino acids. From germline, CDR1 is MNHEY and CDR2 SVGAGI. Trimming removed 7 bases from V and 0 bases from J, with 9 bases in between. CDR3 protein: CASIWATNYGYTF. The CDR3 DNA reads as TGTGCCAGCATTTGGGCTACTAACTATGGCTACACCTTC.

Note on this clone: An end of the junction differs from the germline gene, which may be a read error. Here the CDR3 DNA reads TGTGCCAGTAGAACCCGTAGAGGCCCCCACTACGGCTACACCTTC. This sequence encodes CASRTRRGPHYGYTF. This chain joins TRBV19 and TRBJ1-2; D is unresolved. In germline, CDR1 is LNHDA, CDR2 SQIVND (reference sequence). The CDR3 is made up of 15 amino acids.